This T cell receptor beta chain was captured in a study of blood T cell repertoires in COVID-19. Authors' processing steps: Nucleated cell counts were estimated from reference gene primer amplification. Sequencing was performed with immunoSEQ multiplex PCR; in TCRdb, only in-frame clones are kept and a portion is missing. V and J calls plus clone size are reproduced from that table; the DNA served to infer D and trimming. Here the sample spans about 110,000 clones, 75% to 80% being singletons. The CDR3 extends over 18 amino acids. V was clipped by 3 bases and J by 0 bases; unmatched bases: 9. The germline CDR1 and CDR2 sequences are ENHRY and SYGVKD.

The receptor was isolated from a woman of 80 years or more with active or convalescent COVID-19. The V call is TRBV10-3, the J call TRBJ1-4; 8 positions agree with TRBD1. Sequencing was performed on peripheral blood. The CDR3 DNA reads as TGTGCCATCAGTGAATTCGGGACAGGATCTCCAACTAATGAAAAACTGTTTTTT. Its protein product is CAISEFGTGSPTNEKLFF.